This T cell receptor beta chain was captured by sequencing in a study of tumor-infiltrating lymphocytes in localized non-small cell lung cancer. Study-wide results and limits: Tumors had more T cell infiltration than uninvolved lung, per TCRbeta sequencing and CD3 counts.

Sequenced by immunoSEQ multiplex PCR; TCRdb stores in-frame clones only, minus some. The sample gives 15,000 to 20,000 clones, 45% of which show up once; about 16% is in the top ten. V lost 6 bases and J lost 7, with 16 bases in between. Germline lookup yields CDR1 MNHEY and CDR2 SMNVEV (reference sequence). The CDR3 loop spans 14 amino acids. Of note for this clone: The antigen remains undetermined.

The receptor's source is a human donor with non-small cell lung cancer. The chain is built from TRBV27 and TRBJ2-1, with D unresolved. The sequenced sample consisted of lung tumor tissue. The CDR3 nucleotides read TGTGCCAGCAGAGTTCTGAATTTGTGGAATGAGCAGTTCTTC. Its translation is CASRVLNLWNEQFF.